A single sample gave rise to the 5 T cell receptor beta chains below, sequenced in a study of T cell changes during pregnancy in multiple sclerosis (dated by TCRdb to about 2019). The library was generated by the immunoSEQ multiplex PCR assay. The source is immuneACCESS, and TCRdb retained only in-frame sequences with V and J called. Part of the clones is not carried over; for the studies checked, unresolved V genes explain less than half of this, and the remainder is unexplained. Across this sample there are more than 25,000 clones, with more than 90% seen only once. About 0.64% of the sample is held by the ten biggest clonotypes. The sample consisted of CD4+ T cells from peripheral blood mononuclear cells, taken in the first trimester of pregnancy. These receptors were collected from a female donor with multiple sclerosis, enrolled in a pregnancy study.

This chain connects TRBV5-6 to TRBJ1-3; D is unclear. This CDR3 region has 14 residues. V was clipped by 4 bases and J by 0 bases, with 8 bases between them. CDR1 and CDR2 (germline): SGHDT, YYEEEE. This CDR3 reads CASSPYYSGNTIYF. CDR3 coding DNA: TGTGCCAGCAGCCCTTATTACTCTGGAAACACCATATATTTT.

The CDR3 region has the DNA TGCAGCGTTGCAAAGTTCGGACAGGGGTCTCGGAATGAGCAGTTCTTC. It translates to CSVAKFGQGSRNEQFF. The V gene is TRBV29-1, the J gene TRBJ2-1, with 9 bases that match TRBD1. This CDR3 is built from 16 residues. CDR1 is SQVTM and CDR2 is ANQGSEA in the germline V gene. Unmatched junction bases numbered 14, after V lost 4 bases and J lost 7 bases.

This clone was found a few times. V gene TRBV6-1 combines with J gene TRBJ1-1, with D unclear. Trimming left V 4 bases short and J 5 bases short, with 11 bases between. Looked up from germline, CDR1 is MNHNS and CDR2 is SASEGT. The CDR3 totals 13 residues. The CDR3 sequence: CASSVWSWTEAFF. The CDR3 coding sequence is TGTGCCAGCAGTGTATGGAGTTGGACTGAAGCTTTCTTT.

The V call is TRBV5-6, the J call TRBJ1-1; 9 bases line up with TRBD1. J was trimmed by 3 bases and V by 3 bases; bases with no gene match: 6. This CDR3 is built from 15 residues. The germline V gene encodes CDR1 SGHDT and CDR2 YYEEEE. CDR3 amino acids: CASSSGTGLYTEAFF. The CDR3 DNA reads as TGTGCCAGCAGCTCCGGGACAGGGCTTTACACTGAAGCTTTCTTT.

DNA of the CDR3: TGTGCCAGCTCACCGATGGGGGCCTACCATGGCTACACCTTC. This gives the protein CASSPMGAYHGYTF. The V call is TRBV18, the J call TRBJ1-2, with D possibly being TRBD1 (6 bases). V shed 3 bases and J shed 6 bases, with 14 bases lying between them. Looked up from germline, CDR1 is KGHSH and CDR2 is LQKENI. The CDR3 covers 14 residues.